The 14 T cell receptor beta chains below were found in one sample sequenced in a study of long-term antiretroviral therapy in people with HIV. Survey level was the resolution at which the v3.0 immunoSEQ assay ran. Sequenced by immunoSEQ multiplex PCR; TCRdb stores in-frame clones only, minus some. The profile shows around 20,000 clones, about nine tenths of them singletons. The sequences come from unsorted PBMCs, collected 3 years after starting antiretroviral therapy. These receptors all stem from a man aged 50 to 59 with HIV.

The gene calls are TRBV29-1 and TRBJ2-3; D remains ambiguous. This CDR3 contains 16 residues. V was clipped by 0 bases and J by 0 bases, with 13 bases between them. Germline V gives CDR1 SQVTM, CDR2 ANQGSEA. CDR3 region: CSVEDIEDVSTDTQYF. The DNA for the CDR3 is TGCAGCGTTGAAGATATTGAGGACGTGAGCACAGATACGCAGTATTTT.

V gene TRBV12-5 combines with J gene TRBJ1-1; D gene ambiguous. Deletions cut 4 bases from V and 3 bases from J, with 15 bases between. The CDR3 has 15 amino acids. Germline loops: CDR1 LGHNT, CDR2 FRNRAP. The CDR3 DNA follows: TGTGCTAGTGGTTCCCGGGGAGGGCGGGACACTGAAGCTTTCTTT. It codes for CASGSRGGRDTEAFF.

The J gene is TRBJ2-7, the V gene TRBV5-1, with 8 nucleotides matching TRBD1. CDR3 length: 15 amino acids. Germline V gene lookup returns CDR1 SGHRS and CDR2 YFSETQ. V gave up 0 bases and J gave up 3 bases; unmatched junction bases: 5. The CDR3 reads CASSLAGQGLYEQYF. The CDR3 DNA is TGCGCCAGCAGCTTGGCCGGACAGGGCCTCTACGAGCAGTACTTC.

CDR3 protein: CASSLDLASTDTQYF. The CDR3 region has the DNA TGCGCCAGCAGCTTGGACTTGGCTAGCACAGATACGCAGTATTTT. The V and J genes are TRBV5-1 and TRBJ2-3; unclear D gene. CDR1 SGHRS and CDR2 YFSETQ come from the germline V gene. This CDR3 has 15 residues. Trimming stripped 0 bases from V and 0 bases from J, with 8 bases between.

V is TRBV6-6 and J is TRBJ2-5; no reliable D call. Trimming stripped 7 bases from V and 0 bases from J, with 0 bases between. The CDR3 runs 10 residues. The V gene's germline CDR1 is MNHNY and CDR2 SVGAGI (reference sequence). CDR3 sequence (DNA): TGTGCCAGCAACCAAGAGACCCAGTACTTC. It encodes CASNQETQYF.

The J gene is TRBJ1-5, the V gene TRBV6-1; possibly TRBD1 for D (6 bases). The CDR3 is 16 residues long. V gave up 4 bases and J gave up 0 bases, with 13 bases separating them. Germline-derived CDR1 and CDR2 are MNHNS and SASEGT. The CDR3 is CASSVRQASSNQPQHF. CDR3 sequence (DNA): TGTGCCAGCAGTGTCCGACAGGCCTCTAGCAATCAGCCCCAGCATTTT.

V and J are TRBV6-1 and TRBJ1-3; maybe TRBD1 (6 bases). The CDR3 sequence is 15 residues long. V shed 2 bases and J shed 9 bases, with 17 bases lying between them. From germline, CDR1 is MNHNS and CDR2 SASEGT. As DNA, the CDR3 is TGTGCCAGCAGTGAACCAGGCAGGGGTCAGCGCACCATATATTTT. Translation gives CASSEPGRGQRTIYF.

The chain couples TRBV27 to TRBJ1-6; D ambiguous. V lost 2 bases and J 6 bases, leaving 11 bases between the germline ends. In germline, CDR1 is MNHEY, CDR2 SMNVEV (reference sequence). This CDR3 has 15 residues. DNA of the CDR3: TGTGCCAGCAGTTTAACAGTTTCGTTTAATTCACCCCTCCACTTT. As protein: CASSLTVSFNSPLHF.

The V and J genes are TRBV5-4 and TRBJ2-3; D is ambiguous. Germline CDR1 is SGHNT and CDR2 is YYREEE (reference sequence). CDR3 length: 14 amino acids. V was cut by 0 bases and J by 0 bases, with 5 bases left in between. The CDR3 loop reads CASSLVDSTDTQYF. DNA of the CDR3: TGTGCCAGCAGCTTGGTGGACAGCACAGATACGCAGTATTTT.

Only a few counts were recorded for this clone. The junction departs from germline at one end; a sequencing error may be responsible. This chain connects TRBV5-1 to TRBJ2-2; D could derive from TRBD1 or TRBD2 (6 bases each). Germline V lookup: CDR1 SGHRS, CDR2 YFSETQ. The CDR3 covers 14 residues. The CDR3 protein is CASSWGRARRGAVF. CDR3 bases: TGCGCCAGCAGCTGGGGGCGCGCTCGGCGGGGAGCTGTTTTT.

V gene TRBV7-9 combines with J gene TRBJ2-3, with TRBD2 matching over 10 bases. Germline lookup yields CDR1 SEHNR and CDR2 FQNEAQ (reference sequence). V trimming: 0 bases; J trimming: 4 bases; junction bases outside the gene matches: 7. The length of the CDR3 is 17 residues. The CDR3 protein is CASSLALAGTRADTQYF. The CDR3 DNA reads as TGTGCCAGCAGCTTAGCACTAGCGGGGACTCGGGCAGATACGCAGTATTTT.

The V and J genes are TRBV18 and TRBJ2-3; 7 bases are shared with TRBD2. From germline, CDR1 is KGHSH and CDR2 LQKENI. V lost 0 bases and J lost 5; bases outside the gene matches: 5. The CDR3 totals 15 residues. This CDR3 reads CASSPPGRGGDTQYF. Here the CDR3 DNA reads TGTGCCAGCTCACCACCGGGGAGGGGTGGAGATACGCAGTATTTT.

In DNA, the CDR3 is TGTGCCAGCAGTGAACACAGGGGAGATTCGGAGCAGTACTTC. This encodes CASSEHRGDSEQYF. The rearrangement uses TRBV2 and TRBJ2-7, with 7 bases lining up with TRBD1. The CDR3 extends over 14 amino acids. Unmatched junction bases numbered 8, after V lost 2 bases and J lost 7 bases. Germline V gives CDR1 SNHLY, CDR2 FYNNEI.

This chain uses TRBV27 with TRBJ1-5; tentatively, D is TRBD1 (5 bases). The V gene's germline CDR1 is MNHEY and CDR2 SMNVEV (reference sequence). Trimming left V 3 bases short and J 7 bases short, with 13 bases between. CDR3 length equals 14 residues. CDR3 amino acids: CASSFWGPNQPQHF. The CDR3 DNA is TGTGCCAGCAGTTTCTGGGGACCAAACCAGCCCCAGCATTTT.